This TCR beta chain was documented in a study of OX40 agonist ivuxolimab in advanced cancers. The overall study: Hepatocellular carcinoma, melanoma, renal cell or head and neck cancer was diagnosed in the dose-escalation patients. It was permissible to have had prior anti-PD-1, anti-PD-L1 or anti-CTLA-4 therapy, and around 40% had some.

Study conclusions and caveats: CD8+ T cells (on average) carried more expanded clones than CD4+ T cells.

Repertoires were generated with immunoSEQ multiplex PCR, while TCRdb's copy carries only in-frame clones and drops some. The table has nearly 35,000 clones, 92% seen once. A history of autoimmune disease or systemic immunosuppression excluded patients. V shed 5 bases and J shed 10 bases, with 14 bases lying between them. This CDR3 has 12 amino acids. CDR1 SEHNR and CDR2 FQNEAQ come from the germline V gene (reference sequence). About this clone: Its target is not known.

The specimen comprised CD4+ or CD8+ T cells sorted from blood, sampled in a trial of the OX40 agonist ivuxolimab. This clonotype was obtained from an adult with an advanced solid tumor such as melanoma, head and neck, liver or kidney cancer. The chain is built from TRBV7-9 and TRBJ1-1, with TRBD1 as a possible D gene (6 bases). DNA of the CDR3: TGTGCCAGCAGCCCACAGGGAAAGGGAGCTTTCTTT. As protein: CASSPQGKGAFF.